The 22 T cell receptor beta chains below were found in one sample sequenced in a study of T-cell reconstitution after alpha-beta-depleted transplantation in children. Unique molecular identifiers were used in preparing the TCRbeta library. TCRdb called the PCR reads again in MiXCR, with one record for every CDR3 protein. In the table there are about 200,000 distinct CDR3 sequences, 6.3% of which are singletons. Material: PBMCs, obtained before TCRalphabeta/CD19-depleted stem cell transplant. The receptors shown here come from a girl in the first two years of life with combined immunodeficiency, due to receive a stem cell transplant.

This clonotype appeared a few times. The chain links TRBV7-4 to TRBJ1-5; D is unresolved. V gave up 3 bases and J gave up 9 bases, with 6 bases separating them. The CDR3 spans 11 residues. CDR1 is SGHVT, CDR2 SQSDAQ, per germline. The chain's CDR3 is CASSFCRPQHF. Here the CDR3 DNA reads TGTGCCAGCAGCTTTTGCAGGCCCCAGCATTTT.

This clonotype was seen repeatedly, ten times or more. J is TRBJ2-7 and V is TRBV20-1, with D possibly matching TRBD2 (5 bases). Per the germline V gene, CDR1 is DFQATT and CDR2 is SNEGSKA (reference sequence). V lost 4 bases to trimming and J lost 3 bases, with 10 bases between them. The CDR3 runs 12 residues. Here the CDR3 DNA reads TGCAGTGCTACTGAGCGGTACTACGAGCAGTACTTC. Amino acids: CSATERYYEQYF.

In DNA, the CDR3 is TGCGCCAGCAGCGTGGGTGGGGGGTCGGATACGCAGTATTTT. This codes for CASSVGGGSDTQYF. The rearrangement links TRBV5-1 to TRBJ2-3; TRBD2 is a possible D gene (6 bases). The V gene lost 4 bases and the J gene lost 6 bases, with 15 bases spanning the gap. This CDR3 is built from 14 residues. Germline CDR1 is SGHRS and CDR2 is YFSETQ.

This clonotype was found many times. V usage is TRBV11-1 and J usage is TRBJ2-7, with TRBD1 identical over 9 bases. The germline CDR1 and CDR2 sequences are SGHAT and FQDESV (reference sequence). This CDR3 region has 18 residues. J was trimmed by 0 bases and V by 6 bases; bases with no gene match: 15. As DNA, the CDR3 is TGTGCCAGCAGTTCCCGGTCCGGACAGGGGTCGACCTCCTACGAGCAGTACTTC. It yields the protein CASSSRSGQGSTSYEQYF. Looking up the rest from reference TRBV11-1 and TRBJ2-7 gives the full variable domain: EAEVAQSPRYKITEKSQAVAFWCDPISGHATLYWYRQILGQGPELLVQFQDESVVDDSQLPKDRFSAERLKGVDSTLKIQPAELGDSAMYLCASSSRSGQGSTSYEQYFGPGTRLTVT.

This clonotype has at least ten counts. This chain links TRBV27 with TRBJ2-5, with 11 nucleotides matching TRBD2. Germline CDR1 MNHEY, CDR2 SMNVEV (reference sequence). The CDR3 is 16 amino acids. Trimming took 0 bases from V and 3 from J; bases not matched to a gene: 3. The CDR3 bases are TGTGCCAGCAGTTTATCGGTGGGACTAGCGGAAGAGACCCAGTACTTC. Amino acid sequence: CASSLSVGLAEETQYF.

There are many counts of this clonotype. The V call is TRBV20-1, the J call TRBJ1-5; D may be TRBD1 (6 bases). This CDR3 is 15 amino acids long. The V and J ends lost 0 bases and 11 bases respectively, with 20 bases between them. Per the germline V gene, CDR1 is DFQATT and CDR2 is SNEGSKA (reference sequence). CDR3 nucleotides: TGCAGTGCTAGAGATAACAGGGACGTAATCAGGGCCCAGCATTTT. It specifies CSARDNRDVIRAQHF.

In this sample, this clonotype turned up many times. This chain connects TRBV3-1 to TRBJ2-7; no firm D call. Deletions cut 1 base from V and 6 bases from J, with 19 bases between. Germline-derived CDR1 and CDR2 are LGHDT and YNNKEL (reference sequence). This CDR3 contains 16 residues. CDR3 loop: CASSQALSLDLGEQYF. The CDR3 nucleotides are TGTGCCAGCAGCCAAGCCCTGTCCTTGGACCTCGGCGAGCAGTACTTC.

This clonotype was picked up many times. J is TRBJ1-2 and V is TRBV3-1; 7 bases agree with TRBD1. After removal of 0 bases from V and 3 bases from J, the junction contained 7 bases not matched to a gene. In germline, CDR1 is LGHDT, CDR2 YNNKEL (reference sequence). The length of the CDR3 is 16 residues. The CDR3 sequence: CASSQDVQGIYYGYTF. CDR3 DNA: TGTGCCAGCAGCCAAGATGTACAGGGGATTTACTATGGCTACACCTTC.

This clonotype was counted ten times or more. CDR3 residues: CASILTSGRFYEQYF. DNA for the CDR3: TGTGCCAGCATTCTTACTAGCGGGAGGTTCTACGAGCAGTACTTC. The chain employs TRBV12-3 or TRBV12-4 and TRBJ2-7; TRBD2 aligns across 12 bases. V trimming: 7 bases; J trimming: 3 bases; junction bases outside the gene matches: 7. This CDR3 has 15 amino acids.

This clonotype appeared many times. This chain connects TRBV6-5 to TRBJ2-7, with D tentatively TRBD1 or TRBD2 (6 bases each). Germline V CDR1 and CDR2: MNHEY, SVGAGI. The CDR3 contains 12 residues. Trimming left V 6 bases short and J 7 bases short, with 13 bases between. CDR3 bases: TGTGCCAGCAGCTACAGAGGGGGGGAGCAGTACTTC. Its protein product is CASSYRGGEQYF.

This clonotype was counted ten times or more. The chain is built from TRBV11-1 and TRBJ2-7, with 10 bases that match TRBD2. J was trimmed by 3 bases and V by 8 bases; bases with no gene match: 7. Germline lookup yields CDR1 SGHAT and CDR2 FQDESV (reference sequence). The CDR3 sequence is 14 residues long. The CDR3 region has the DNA TGTGCCAGCGCTCTAGCGGGGGAAAGCTACGAGCAGTACTTC. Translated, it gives CASALAGESYEQYF.

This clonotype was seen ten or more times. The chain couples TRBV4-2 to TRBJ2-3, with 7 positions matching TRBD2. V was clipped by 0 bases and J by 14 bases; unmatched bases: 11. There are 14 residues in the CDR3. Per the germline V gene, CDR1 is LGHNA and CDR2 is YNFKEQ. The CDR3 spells CASSQDERGGDPYF. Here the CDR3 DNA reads TGTGCCAGCAGCCAAGATGAGCGGGGTGGGGACCCGTATTTT.

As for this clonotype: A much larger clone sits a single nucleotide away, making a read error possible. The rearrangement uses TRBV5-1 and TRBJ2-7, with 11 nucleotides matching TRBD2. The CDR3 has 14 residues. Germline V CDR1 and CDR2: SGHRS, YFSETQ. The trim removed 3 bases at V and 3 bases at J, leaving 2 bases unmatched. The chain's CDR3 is CASSSGLAVYEQYF. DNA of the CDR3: TGCGCCAGCAGCTCGGGACTAGCGGTCTACGAGCAGTACTTC.

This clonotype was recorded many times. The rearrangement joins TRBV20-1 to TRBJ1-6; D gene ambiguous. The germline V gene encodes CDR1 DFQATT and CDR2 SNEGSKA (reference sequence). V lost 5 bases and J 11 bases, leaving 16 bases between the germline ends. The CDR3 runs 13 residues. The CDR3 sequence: CSASRVLGTPLHF. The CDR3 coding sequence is TGCAGTGCTTCCCGGGTCCTAGGGACACCCCTCCACTTT.

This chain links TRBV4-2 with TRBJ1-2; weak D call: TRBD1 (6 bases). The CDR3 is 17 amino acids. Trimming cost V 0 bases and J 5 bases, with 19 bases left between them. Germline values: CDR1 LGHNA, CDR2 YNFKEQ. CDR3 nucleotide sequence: TGTGCCAGCAGCCAAGAGTTACGGGCCCAGGGGAGGTATGGCTACACCTTC. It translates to CASSQELRAQGRYGYTF.

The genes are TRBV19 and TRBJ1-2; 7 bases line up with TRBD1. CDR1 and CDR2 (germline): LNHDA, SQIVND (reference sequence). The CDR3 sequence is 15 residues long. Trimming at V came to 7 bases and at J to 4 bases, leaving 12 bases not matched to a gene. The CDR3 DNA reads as TGTGCCAGTAAACCTGTACAGGGGCCTACCTATGGCTACACCTTC. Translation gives CASKPVQGPTYGYTF.

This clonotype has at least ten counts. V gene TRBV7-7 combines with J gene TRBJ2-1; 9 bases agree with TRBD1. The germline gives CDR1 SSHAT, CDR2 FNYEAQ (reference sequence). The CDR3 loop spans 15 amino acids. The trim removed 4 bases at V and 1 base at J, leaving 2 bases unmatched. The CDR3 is CASSSGTGSYNEQFF. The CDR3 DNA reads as TGTGCCAGCAGCTCCGGGACAGGGTCCTACAATGAGCAGTTCTTC.

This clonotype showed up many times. For the CDR3, the DNA is TGCAGCGTTCCGATGGGGGTTAGCTCCTACAATGAGCAGTTCTTC. Translated, it gives CSVPMGVSSYNEQFF. This chain uses TRBV29-1 with TRBJ2-1; D is possibly TRBD1 or TRBD2 (5 bases each). Germline loops: CDR1 SQVTM, CDR2 ANQGSEA. With 5 bases removed from V and 0 bases from J, the gap between germline ends came to 14 bases. The CDR3 is 15 amino acids.

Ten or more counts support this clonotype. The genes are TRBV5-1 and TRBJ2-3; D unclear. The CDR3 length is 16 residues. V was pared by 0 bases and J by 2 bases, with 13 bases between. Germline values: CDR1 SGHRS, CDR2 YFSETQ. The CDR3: CASSLDGGGYTDTQYF. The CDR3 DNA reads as TGCGCCAGCAGCTTGGATGGCGGCGGCTACACAGATACGCAGTATTTT.

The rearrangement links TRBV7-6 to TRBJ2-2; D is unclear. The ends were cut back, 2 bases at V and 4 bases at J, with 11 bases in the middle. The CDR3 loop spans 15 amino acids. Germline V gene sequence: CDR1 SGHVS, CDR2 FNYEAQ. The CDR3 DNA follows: TGTGCCAGCAGCTTATACCCCCTGCGCACCGGGGAGCTGTTTTTT. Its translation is CASSLYPLRTGELFF.

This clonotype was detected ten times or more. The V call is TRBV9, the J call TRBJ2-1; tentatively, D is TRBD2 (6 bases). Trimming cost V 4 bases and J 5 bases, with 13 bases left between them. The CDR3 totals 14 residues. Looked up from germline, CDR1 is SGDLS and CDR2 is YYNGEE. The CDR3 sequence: CASSYGGPHNEQFF. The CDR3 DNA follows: TGTGCCAGCAGCTACGGAGGGCCCCACAATGAGCAGTTCTTC.

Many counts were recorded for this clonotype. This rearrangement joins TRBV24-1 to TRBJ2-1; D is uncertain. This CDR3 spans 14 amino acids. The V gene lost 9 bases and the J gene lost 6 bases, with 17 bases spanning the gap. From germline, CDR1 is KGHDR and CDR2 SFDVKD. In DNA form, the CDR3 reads TGTGCCACCCTTCCTAGGGAAGGGTCCAATGAGCAGTTCTTC. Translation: CATLPREGSNEQFF.